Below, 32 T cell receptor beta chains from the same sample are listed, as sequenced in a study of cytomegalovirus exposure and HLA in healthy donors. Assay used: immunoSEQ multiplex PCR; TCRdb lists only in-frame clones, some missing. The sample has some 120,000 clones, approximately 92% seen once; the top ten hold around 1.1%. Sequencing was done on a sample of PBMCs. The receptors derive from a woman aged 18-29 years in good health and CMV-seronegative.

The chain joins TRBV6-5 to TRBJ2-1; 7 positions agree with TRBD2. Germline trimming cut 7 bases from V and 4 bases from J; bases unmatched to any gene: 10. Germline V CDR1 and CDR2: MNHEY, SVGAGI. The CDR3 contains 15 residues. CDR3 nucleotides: TGTGCCAGCATCCGTCGCCGGGGGGATTACAATGAGCAGTTCTTC. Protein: CASIRRRGDYNEQFF.

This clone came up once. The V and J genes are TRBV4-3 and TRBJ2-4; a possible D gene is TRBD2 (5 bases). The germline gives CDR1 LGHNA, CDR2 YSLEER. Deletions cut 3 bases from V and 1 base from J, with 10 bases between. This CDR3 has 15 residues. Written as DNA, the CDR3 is TGCGCCAGCAGCCAGAATAGCGTTGCCAAAAACATTCAGTACTTC. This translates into CASSQNSVAKNIQYF.

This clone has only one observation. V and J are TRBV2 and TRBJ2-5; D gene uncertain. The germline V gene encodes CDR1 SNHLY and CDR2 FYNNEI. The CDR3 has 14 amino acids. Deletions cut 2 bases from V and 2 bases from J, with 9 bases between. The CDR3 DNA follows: TGTGCCAGCAGTGAATTAAGCTTACAAGAGACCCAGTACTTC. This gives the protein CASSELSLQETQYF.

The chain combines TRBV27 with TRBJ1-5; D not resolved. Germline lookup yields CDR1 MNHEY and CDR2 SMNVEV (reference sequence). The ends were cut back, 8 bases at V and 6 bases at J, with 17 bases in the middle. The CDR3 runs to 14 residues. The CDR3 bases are TGTGCCAGCGCGCCCCTGGCAGGAGGTCAGCCCCAGCATTTT. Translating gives CASAPLAGGQPQHF.

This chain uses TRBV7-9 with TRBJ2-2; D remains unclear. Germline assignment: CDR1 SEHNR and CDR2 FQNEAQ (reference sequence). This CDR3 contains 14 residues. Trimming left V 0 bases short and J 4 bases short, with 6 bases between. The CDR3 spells CASSLAQATGELFF. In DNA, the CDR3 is TGTGCCAGCAGCTTAGCCCAGGCCACCGGGGAGCTGTTTTTT. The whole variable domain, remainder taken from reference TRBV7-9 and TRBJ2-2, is DTGVSQNPRHKITKRGQNVTFRCDPISEHNRLYWYRQTLGQGPEFLTYFQNEAQLEKSRLLSDRFSAERPKGSFSTLEIQRTEQGDSAMYLCASSLAQATGELFFGEGSRLTVL.

The chain's CDR3 is CSARGAGAYEQYF. The CDR3 DNA follows: TGCAGCGCTCGTGGCGCGGGGGCCTACGAGCAGTACTTC. This chain links TRBV29-1 with TRBJ2-7; 7 bases agree with TRBD2. The ends lost 7 bases at V and 2 bases at J; junction bases unmatched: 8. This CDR3 contains 13 residues. In germline, CDR1 is SQVTM, CDR2 ANQGSEA.

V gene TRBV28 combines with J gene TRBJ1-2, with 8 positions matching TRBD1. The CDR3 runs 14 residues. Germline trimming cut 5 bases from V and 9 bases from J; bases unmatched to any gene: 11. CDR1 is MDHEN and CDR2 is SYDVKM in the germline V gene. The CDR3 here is CASSVGQGVWRYTF. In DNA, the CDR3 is TGTGCCAGCAGTGTCGGACAGGGAGTCTGGCGCTACACCTTC.

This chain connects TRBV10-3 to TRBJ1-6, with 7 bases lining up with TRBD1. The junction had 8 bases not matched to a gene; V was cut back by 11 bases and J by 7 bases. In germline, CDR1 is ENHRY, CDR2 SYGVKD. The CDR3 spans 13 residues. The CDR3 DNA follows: TGTGCCGTACGGGACAGCCGGAATTCACCCCTCCACTTT. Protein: CAVRDSRNSPLHF.

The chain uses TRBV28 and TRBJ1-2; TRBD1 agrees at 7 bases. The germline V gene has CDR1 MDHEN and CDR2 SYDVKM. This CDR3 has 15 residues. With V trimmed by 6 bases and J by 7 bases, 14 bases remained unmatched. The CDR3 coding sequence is TGTGCCAGCAGCCCATCCACGACAGGGATCCTTGGCTACACCTTC. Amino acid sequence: CASSPSTTGILGYTF.

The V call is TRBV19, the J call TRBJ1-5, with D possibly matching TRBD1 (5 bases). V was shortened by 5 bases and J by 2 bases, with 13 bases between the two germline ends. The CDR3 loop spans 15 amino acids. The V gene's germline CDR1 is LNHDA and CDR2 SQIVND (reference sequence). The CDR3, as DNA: TGTGCCAGTAGTGGAGGGGTGGTCGGCAATCAGCCCCAGCATTTT. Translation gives CASSGGVVGNQPQHF.

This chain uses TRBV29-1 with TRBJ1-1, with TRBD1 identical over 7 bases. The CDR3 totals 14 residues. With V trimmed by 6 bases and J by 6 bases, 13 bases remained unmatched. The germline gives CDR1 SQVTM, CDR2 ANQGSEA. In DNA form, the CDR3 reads TGCAGCGTGGGGACACAGGGGAAGGGCTCTGAAGCTTTCTTT. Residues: CSVGTQGKGSEAFF.

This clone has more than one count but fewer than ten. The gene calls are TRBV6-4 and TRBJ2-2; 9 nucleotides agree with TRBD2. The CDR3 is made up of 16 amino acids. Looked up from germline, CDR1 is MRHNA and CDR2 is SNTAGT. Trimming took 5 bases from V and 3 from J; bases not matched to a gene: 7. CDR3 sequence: CASSRSTSGDTGELFF. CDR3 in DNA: TGTGCCAGCAGTCGATCGACTAGCGGAGACACCGGGGAGCTGTTTTTT.

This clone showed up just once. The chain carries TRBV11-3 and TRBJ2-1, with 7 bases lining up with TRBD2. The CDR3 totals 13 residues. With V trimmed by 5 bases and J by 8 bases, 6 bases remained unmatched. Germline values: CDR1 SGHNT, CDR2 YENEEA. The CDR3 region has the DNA TGTGCCAGCAGCAGGGGAGGGGAATATGAGCAGTTCTTC. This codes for CASSRGGEYEQFF.

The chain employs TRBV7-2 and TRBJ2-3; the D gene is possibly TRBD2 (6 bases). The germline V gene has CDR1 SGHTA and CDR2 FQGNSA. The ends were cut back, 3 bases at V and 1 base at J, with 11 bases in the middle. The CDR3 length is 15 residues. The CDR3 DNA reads TGTGCCAGCAGCTTGCCGGGGGTTGGCACAGATACGCAGTATTTT. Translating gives CASSLPGVGTDTQYF.

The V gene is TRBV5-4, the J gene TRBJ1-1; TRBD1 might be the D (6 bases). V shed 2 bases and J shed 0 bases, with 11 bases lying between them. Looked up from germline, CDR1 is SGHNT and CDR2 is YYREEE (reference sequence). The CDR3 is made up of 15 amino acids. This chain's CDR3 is CASSFGTIMNTEAFF. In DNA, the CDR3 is TGTGCCAGCAGCTTCGGGACAATCATGAACACTGAAGCTTTCTTT.

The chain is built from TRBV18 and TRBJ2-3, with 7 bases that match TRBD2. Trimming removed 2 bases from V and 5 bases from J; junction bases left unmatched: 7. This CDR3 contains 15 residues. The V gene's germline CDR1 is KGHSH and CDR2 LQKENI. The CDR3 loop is CASSPAGGGIDTQYF. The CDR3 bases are TGTGCCAGCTCACCAGCCGGGGGAGGGATAGATACGCAGTATTTT. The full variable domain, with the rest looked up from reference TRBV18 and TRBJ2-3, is NAGVMQNPRHLVRRRGQEARLRCSPMKGHSHVYWYRQLPEEGLKFMVYLQKENIIDESGMPKERFSAEFPKEGPSILRIQQVVRGDSAAYFCASSPAGGGIDTQYFGPGTRLTVL.

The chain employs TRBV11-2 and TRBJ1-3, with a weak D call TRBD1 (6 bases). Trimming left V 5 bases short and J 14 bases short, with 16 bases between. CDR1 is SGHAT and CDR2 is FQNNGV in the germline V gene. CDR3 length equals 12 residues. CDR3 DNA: TGTGCCAGCAGCCATGGGGGCGGACGGCTATATTTT. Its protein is CASSHGGGRLYF. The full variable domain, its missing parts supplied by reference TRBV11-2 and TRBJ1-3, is EAGVAQSPRYKIIEKRQSVAFWCNPISGHATLYWYQQILGQGPKLLIQFQNNGVVDDSQLPKDRFSAERLKGVDSTLKIQPAKLEDSAVYLCASSHGGGRLYFGEGSWLTVV.

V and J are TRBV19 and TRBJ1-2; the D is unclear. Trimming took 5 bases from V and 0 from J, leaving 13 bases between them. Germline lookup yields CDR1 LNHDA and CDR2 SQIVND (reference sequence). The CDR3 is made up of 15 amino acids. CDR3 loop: CASSSRSGANYGYTF. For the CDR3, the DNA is TGTGCCAGTAGTTCAAGGTCCGGAGCTAACTATGGCTACACCTTC. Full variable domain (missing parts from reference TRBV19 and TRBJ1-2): DGGITQSPKYLFRKEGQNVTLSCEQNLNHDAMYWYRQDPGQGLRLIYYSQIVNDFQKGDIAEGYSVSREKKESFPLTVTSAQKNPTAFYLCASSSRSGANYGYTFGSGTRLTVV.

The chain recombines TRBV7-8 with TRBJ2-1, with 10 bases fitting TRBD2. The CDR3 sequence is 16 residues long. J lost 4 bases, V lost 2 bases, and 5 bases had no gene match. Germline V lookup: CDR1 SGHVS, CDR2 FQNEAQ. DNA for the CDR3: TGTGCCAGCAGCTTACTTGTACTAGCGGGGTACAATGAGCAGTTCTTC. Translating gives CASSLLVLAGYNEQFF.

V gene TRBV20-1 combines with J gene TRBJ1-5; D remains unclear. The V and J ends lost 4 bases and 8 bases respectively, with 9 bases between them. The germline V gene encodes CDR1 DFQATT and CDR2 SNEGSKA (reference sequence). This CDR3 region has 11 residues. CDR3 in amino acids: CSANKFEPQHF. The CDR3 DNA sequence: TGCAGTGCTAACAAATTTGAGCCCCAGCATTTT.

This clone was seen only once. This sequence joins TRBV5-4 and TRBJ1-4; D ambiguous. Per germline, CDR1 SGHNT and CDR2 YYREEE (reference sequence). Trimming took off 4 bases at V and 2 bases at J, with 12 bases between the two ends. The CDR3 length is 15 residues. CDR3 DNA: TGTGCCAGCAGCCTTTTACCGGAGACTAATGAAAAACTGTTTTTT. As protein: CASSLLPETNEKLFF.

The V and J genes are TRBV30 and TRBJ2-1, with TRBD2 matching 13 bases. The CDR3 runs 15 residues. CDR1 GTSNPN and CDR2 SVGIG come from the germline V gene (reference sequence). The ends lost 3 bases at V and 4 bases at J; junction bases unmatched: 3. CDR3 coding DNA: TGTGCCTGGAGCGGGGGACTAGCGGGGTACAATGAGCAGTTCTTC. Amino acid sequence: CAWSGGLAGYNEQFF.

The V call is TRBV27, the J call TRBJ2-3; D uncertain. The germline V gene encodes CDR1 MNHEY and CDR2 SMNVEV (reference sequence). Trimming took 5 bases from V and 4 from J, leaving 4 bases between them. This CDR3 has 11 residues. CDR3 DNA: TGTGCCAGCAGTCGGGCAGATACGCAGTATTTT. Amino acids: CASSRADTQYF.

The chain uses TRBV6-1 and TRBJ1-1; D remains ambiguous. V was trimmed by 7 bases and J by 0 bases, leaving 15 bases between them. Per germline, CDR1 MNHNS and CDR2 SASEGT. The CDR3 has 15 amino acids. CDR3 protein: CASTPGPNMNTEAFF. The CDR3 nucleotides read TGTGCCAGCACCCCCGGTCCGAATATGAACACTGAAGCTTTCTTT.

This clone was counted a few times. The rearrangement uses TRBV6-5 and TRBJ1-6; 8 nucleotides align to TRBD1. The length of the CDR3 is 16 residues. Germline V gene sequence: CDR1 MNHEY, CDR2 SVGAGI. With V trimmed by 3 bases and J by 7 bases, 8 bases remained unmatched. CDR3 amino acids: CASSYLQGAVNSPLHF. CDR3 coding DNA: TGTGCCAGCAGTTATCTTCAGGGGGCAGTAAATTCACCCCTCCACTTT.

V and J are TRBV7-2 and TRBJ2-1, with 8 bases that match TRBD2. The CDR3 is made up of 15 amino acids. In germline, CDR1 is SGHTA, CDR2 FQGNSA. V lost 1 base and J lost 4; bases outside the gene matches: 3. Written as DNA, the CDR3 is TGTGCCAGCAGCTTAGTGTCGGGAGGGTACAATGAGCAGTTCTTC. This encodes CASSLVSGGYNEQFF.

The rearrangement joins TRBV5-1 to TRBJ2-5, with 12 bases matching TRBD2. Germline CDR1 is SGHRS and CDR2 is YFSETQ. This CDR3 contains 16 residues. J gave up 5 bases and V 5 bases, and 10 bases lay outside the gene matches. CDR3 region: CASRPTSGGAGETQYF. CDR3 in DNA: TGCGCCAGCAGACCGACTAGCGGGGGTGCTGGCGAGACCCAGTACTTC.

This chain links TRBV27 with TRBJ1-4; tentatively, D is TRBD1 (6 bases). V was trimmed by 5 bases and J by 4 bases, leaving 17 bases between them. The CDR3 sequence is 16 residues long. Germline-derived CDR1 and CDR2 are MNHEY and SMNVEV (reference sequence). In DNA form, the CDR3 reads TGTGCCAGCAGTCCCTTACTACAGGGCGTTAATGAAAAACTGTTTTTT. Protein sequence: CASSPLLQGVNEKLFF.

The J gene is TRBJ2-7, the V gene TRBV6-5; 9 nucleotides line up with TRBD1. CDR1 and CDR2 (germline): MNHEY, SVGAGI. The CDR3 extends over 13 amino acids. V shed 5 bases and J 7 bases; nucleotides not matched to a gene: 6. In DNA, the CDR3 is TGTGCCAGCAGTAGCAACAGGGGGCGGGAGCAGTACTTC. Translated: CASSSNRGREQYF.

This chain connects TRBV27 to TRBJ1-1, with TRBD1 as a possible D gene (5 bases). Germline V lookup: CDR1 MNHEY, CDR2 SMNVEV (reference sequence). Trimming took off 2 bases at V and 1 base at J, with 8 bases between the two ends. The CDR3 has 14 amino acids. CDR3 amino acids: CASSLTGTNTEAFF. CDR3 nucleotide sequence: TGTGCCAGCAGTTTAACAGGCACGAACACTGAAGCTTTCTTT.

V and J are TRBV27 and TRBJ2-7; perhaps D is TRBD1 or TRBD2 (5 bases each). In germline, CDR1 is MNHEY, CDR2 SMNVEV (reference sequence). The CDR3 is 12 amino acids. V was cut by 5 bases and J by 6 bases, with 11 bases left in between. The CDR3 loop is CASSPSGGEQYV. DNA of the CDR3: TGTGCCAGCAGTCCCTCTGGGGGCGAGCAGTACGTC.

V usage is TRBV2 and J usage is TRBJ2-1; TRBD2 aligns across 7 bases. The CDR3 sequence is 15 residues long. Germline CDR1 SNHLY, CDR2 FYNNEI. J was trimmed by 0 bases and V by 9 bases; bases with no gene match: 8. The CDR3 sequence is CASPLADSSYNEQFF. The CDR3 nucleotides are TGTGCCAGTCCGCTAGCGGATAGCTCCTACAATGAGCAGTTCTTC.